The entry that follows covers one T cell receptor (beta chain) sequence. The antigen is undetermined. The sample originates from a study of tissue T cells after allogeneic stem cell transplantation. Study-wide context: Of the grafts for graft-versus-host disease patients, several were unmodified and three CD34-selected.

Whole-study findings and limits: Motif-based clustering found tissue-specific repertoire signatures shared across patients, though few clones were shared.

CDR3 sequences, V/J genes, frequencies and template counts came from survey-depth TCRbeta sequencing. TCRdb keeps only in-frame clones here, not all; method: immunoSEQ multiplex PCR. The sample contains about a thousand clones, less than 40% of which appear only once. The V and J ends lost 0 bases and 5 bases, in that order; junction bases with no gene match: 5. Per germline, CDR1 LGHDT and CDR2 YNNKEL (reference sequence). The CDR3 has 16 residues. This TCR was recovered from a female patient aged 40 to 70 with steroid-refractory graft-versus-host disease after an allogeneic stem cell transplant. Some of the T cells might come from the graft donor. Sample: stomach tissue, taken at autopsy. This chain links TRBV3-1 (or the pseudogene TRBV3-2) with TRBJ2-1, with 9 bases that match TRBD1. The CDR3 bases are TGTGCCAGCAGCCAAGATCGCTGGACAGGGGACAATGAGCAGTTCTTC. Translated, it gives CASSQDRWTGDNEQFF.